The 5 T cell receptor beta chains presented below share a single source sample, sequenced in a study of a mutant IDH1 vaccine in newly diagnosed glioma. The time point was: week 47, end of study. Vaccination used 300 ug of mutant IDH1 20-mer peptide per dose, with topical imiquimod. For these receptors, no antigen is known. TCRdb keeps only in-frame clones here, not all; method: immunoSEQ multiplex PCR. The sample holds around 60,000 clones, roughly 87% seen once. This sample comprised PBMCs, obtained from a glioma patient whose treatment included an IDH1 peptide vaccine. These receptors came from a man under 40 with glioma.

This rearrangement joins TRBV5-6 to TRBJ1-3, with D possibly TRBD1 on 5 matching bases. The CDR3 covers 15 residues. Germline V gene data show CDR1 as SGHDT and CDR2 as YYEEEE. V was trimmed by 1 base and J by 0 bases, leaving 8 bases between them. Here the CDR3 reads CASSLRGRSGNTIYF. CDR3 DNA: TGTGCCAGCAGCTTGAGGGGCCGCTCTGGAAACACCATATATTTT.

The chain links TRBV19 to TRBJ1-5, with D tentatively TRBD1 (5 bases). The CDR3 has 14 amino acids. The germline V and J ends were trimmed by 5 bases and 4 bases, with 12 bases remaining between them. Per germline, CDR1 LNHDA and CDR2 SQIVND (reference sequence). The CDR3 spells CASSFGTTNQPQHF. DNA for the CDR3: TGTGCCAGTAGTTTCGGGACGACTAATCAGCCCCAGCATTTT. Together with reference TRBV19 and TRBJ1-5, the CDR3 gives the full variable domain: DGGITQSPKYLFRKEGQNVTLSCEQNLNHDAMYWYRQDPGQGLRLIYYSQIVNDFQKGDIAEGYSVSREKKESFPLTVTSAQKNPTAFYLCASSFGTTNQPQHFGDGTRLSIL.

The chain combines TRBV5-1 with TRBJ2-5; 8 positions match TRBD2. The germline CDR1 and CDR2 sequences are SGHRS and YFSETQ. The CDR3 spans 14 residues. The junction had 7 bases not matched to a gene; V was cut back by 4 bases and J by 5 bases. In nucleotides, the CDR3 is TGCGCCAGCAGCCGGGGGGGAGAGGCCGAGACCCAGTACTTC. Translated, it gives CASSRGGEAETQYF.

CDR3 sequence: CASSPLERFKYYGYTF. The CDR3 DNA sequence: TGTGCCAGCTCACCCCTCGAACGTTTTAAGTACTATGGCTACACCTTC. The chain combines TRBV18 with TRBJ1-2; D not resolved. V dropped 3 bases and J dropped 3 bases, with 17 bases sitting between them. This CDR3 has 16 amino acids. CDR1 is KGHSH, CDR2 LQKENI, per germline.

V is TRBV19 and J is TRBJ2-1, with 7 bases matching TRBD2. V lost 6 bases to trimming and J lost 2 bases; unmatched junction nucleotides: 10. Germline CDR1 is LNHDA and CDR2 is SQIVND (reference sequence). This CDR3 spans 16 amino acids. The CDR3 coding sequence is TGTGCCAGTAGACCAACTAGGGAGGGCGCCTACAATGAGCAGTTCTTC. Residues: CASRPTREGAYNEQFF.